The T cell receptor beta chain described here comes from a study of blood T cell repertoires in COVID-19. Looking at the study overall: The origin of the acute and convalescent COVID-19 samples was the United States, Italy and Spain. The analysed material was cDNA or gDNA that came from T cells, B-cell-depleted T cells, or PBMCs.

Original analysis: It was from reference gene primer amplification that nucleated cell counts were estimated. Method: immunoSEQ multiplex PCR; TCRdb's copy keeps in-frame clones and lacks some. D and trimming were read from the DNA, whereas the V and J calls and clone size are those reported in that table. The sample has around 140,000 clones, 70% to 80% seen once. This sequence originates from a woman aged 45-65 years with active or convalescent COVID-19. The sample taken for sequencing was peripheral blood.

The CDR3 reads CASSLVAGAYEQYF. For the CDR3, the DNA is TGTGCCAGCAGTTTAGTAGCGGGAGCCTACGAGCAGTACTTC. This chain connects TRBV28 to TRBJ2-7; 9 bases fit TRBD2. The CDR3 spans 14 residues. The junction had 1 base not matched to a gene; V was cut back by 2 bases and J by 2 bases. Germline assignment: CDR1 MDHEN and CDR2 SYDVKM.